The 25 T cell receptor beta chains presented below share a single source sample, sequenced in a study of shared clonotypes between healthy human individuals. TCRdb's table, derived via immunoSEQ multiplex PCR, lists solely in-frame clones and lacks some. Among about 2.3 million clones listed, about nine tenths were seen once. The specimen sequenced was naive CD4+ T cells from PBMCs. Described subset: CD45RA+ positively selected. The origin of the receptors is a young man in good health. Some clones in this sample may be carry-over from other donors' samples.

The V and J genes are TRBV7-9 and TRBJ1-3; possibly TRBD1 for D (5 bases). From germline, CDR1 is SEHNR and CDR2 FQNEAQ (reference sequence). The CDR3 loop spans 14 amino acids. V shed 5 bases and J shed 4 bases, with 12 bases lying between them. The CDR3 nucleotides read TGTGCCAGCAGCCATAAGGGGTCGGGAAACACCATATATTTT. It yields the protein CASSHKGSGNTIYF.

A few counts support this clone. The gene calls are TRBV30 and TRBJ1-5; weak D call: TRBD1 (5 bases). This CDR3 is built from 16 residues. Germline-derived CDR1 and CDR2 are GTSNPN and SVGIG (reference sequence). Trimming removed 2 bases at V and 2 bases at J, with 16 bases between. CDR3 sequence: CAWSSSGRGGNQPQHF. The CDR3 DNA reads as TGTGCCTGGAGTAGCTCGGGGAGGGGTGGCAATCAGCCCCAGCATTTT.

The chain has TRBV5-1 and TRBJ2-3; no firm D call. Germline assignment: CDR1 SGHRS and CDR2 YFSETQ. The CDR3 has 14 amino acids. Trimming removed 4 bases from V and 2 bases from J, with 11 bases in between. The CDR3 sequence is CASSPRTNTDTQYF. CDR3 nucleotide sequence: TGCGCCAGCAGCCCTCGGACGAACACAGATACGCAGTATTTT.

The genes are TRBV19 and TRBJ1-4; D remains ambiguous. Deletions cut 3 bases from V and 4 bases from J, with 9 bases between. The CDR3 consists of 14 residues. Germline assignment: CDR1 LNHDA and CDR2 SQIVND (reference sequence). In nucleotides, the CDR3 is TGTGCCAGTAGTATGGGCCCCCTTAATGAAAAACTGTTTTTT. Its translation is CASSMGPLNEKLFF. Full variable domain (rest looked up from reference TRBV19 and TRBJ1-4): DGGITQSPKYLFRKEGQNVTLSCEQNLNHDAMYWYRQDPGQGLRLIYYSQIVNDFQKGDIAEGYSVSREKKESFPLTVTSAQKNPTAFYLCASSMGPLNEKLFFGSGTQLSVL.

V usage is TRBV7-2 and J usage is TRBJ1-1; D call uncertain. V was clipped by 2 bases and J by 0 bases, with 7 bases between them. The CDR3 has 14 residues. The germline gives CDR1 SGHTA, CDR2 FQGNSA. CDR3 residues: CASSLNGLNTEAFF. CDR3 coding DNA: TGTGCCAGCAGCTTAAACGGTTTGAACACTGAAGCTTTCTTT.

This clone was recorded only once. This sample includes further DNA sequences coding for the same CDR3. This rearrangement joins TRBV30 to TRBJ1-4; no firm D call. The V end lost 1 base, the J end lost 0 bases, and 6 bases lay between the germline ends. The germline V gene encodes CDR1 GTSNPN and CDR2 SVGIG (reference sequence). The CDR3 is made up of 14 amino acids. CDR3 sequence reads: CAWSEGATNEKLFF. The CDR3 region has the DNA TGTGCCTGGAGTGAAGGTGCAACTAATGAAAAACTGTTTTTT.

This chain links TRBV19 with TRBJ2-3; no reliable D call. From germline, CDR1 is LNHDA and CDR2 SQIVND (reference sequence). V shed 3 bases and J shed 0 bases, with 16 bases lying between them. CDR3 length equals 17 residues. The CDR3: CASSIPAVVTSTDTQYF. DNA for the CDR3: TGTGCCAGTAGTATCCCTGCGGTTGTAACTAGCACAGATACGCAGTATTTT.

The V and J genes are TRBV30 and TRBJ2-3; D call uncertain. V was cut by 3 bases and J by 2 bases, with 6 bases left in between. The CDR3 runs 12 residues. Germline assignment: CDR1 GTSNPN and CDR2 SVGIG (reference sequence). CDR3 protein: CAWRPITDTQYF. CDR3 bases: TGTGCCTGGAGGCCGATCACAGATACGCAGTATTTT.

This chain connects TRBV19 to TRBJ1-2; D might be TRBD1 (6 bases). Germline V CDR1 and CDR2: LNHDA, SQIVND (reference sequence). Trimming stripped 10 bases from V and 8 bases from J, with 20 bases between. The CDR3 covers 13 residues. The CDR3 region is CAIGQSGRVGYTF. The CDR3 DNA sequence: TGTGCCATAGGACAGTCCGGGCGTGTCGGCTACACCTTC. The full variable domain, in which reference TRBV19 and TRBJ1-2 provide the parts outside the CDR3, is DGGITQSPKYLFRKEGQNVTLSCEQNLNHDAMYWYRQDPGQGLRLIYYSQIVNDFQKGDIAEGYSVSREKKESFPLTVTSAQKNPTAFYLCAIGQSGRVGYTFGSGTRLTVV.

V is TRBV11-2 and J is TRBJ2-1; 10 bases fit TRBD2. V gave up 3 bases and J gave up 9 bases; unmatched junction bases: 2. The CDR3 has 13 residues. Looked up from germline, CDR1 is SGHAT and CDR2 is FQNNGV. DNA of the CDR3: TGTGCCAGCAGCTTCCTAGCGGGAGTTGAGCAGTTCTTC. Its translation is CASSFLAGVEQFF.

V usage is TRBV7-6 and J usage is TRBJ1-2, with D possibly TRBD1 on 6 matching bases. Trimming removed 4 bases from V and 2 bases from J, with 14 bases in between. CDR3 size: 15 residues. The V gene's germline CDR1 is SGHVS and CDR2 FNYEAQ. Written as DNA, the CDR3 is TGTGCCAGCAGCTCAAGCTCAGGGGCCAACTATGGCTACACCTTC. The encoded protein is CASSSSSGANYGYTF.

This chain links TRBV6-4 with TRBJ1-3; no clear D gene. The V and J ends lost 6 bases and 4 bases respectively, with 16 bases between them. CDR3 size: 15 residues. Germline CDR1 MRHNA, CDR2 SNTAGT. The CDR3 reads CASRTAGGAGNTIYF. The CDR3 DNA sequence: TGTGCCAGCAGGACCGCAGGAGGAGCGGGAAACACCATATATTTT.

The rearrangement links TRBV11-2 to TRBJ1-2, with D uncertain. CDR1 is SGHAT and CDR2 is FQNNGV in the germline V gene. There are 12 residues in the CDR3. The germline V and J ends were trimmed by 5 bases and 7 bases, with 11 bases remaining between them. CDR3 region: CASSQQQGGYTF. CDR3 bases: TGTGCCAGCAGCCAACAACAAGGTGGCTACACCTTC. The variable domain in full, with the rest retrieved from reference TRBV11-2 and TRBJ1-2, is EAGVAQSPRYKIIEKRQSVAFWCNPISGHATLYWYQQILGQGPKLLIQFQNNGVVDDSQLPKDRFSAERLKGVDSTLKIQPAKLEDSAVYLCASSQQQGGYTFGSGTRLTVV.

The V gene is TRBV5-1, the J gene TRBJ2-3; 11 bases line up with TRBD2. V lost 4 bases to trimming and J lost 1 base; unmatched junction nucleotides: 11. The CDR3 loop spans 18 amino acids. The germline gives CDR1 SGHRS, CDR2 YFSETQ. The CDR3 reads CASSPGGLAGGRTDTQYF. The CDR3 DNA follows: TGCGCCAGCAGCCCAGGTGGGCTAGCGGGAGGTCGCACAGATACGCAGTATTTT.

The CDR3 sequence is CASSPRAYTGELFF. CDR3 bases: TGCGCCAGCAGCCCCAGGGCCTACACCGGGGAGCTGTTTTTT. The rearrangement joins TRBV5-1 to TRBJ2-2, with a weak D call TRBD1 (5 bases). The ends were cut back, 4 bases at V and 3 bases at J, with 10 bases in the middle. Per germline, CDR1 SGHRS and CDR2 YFSETQ. This CDR3 is 14 amino acids long.

This rearrangement joins TRBV4-1 to TRBJ2-5; 8 nucleotides match TRBD1. The V gene's germline CDR1 is MGHRA and CDR2 YSYEKL. The V and J ends lost 0 bases and 5 bases, in that order; junction bases with no gene match: 5. The CDR3 has 15 residues. As DNA, the CDR3 is TGCGCCAGCAGCCAAGACAGGGGGCTGGTGGAGACCCAGTACTTC. It is translated as CASSQDRGLVETQYF.

The V and J genes are TRBV5-1 and TRBJ2-5; possible D gene TRBD2, 6 bases. The J call may be mistaken, given a closer DNA end match to TRBJ2-7. Per the germline V gene, CDR1 is SGHRS and CDR2 is YFSETQ. The CDR3 covers 15 residues. The CDR3 loop reads CASSAGTPMGYEQYF. In DNA form, the CDR3 reads TGCGCCAGCAGCGCGGGGACTCCAATGGGGTACGAGCAGTACTTC.

This chain joins TRBV7-2 and TRBJ2-7; D is unresolved. V gave up 5 bases and J gave up 2 bases, with 13 bases separating them. Per the germline V gene, CDR1 is SGHTA and CDR2 is FQGNSA. The CDR3 is 14 amino acids. Written as DNA, the CDR3 is TGTGCCAGCAGCCCGTCCCTAGTCACCTACGAGCAGTACTTC. Translating gives CASSPSLVTYEQYF.

The table lists this clone with a few counts. CDR3 DNA: TGTGCCAGCAGCCCGTGGGACGGGAGCAATCAGCCCCAGCATTTT. As protein: CASSPWDGSNQPQHF. This sequence joins TRBV2 and TRBJ1-5; the D gene is possibly TRBD1 (5 bases). V was cut by 6 bases and J by 1 base, with 13 bases left in between. CDR1 is SNHLY, CDR2 FYNNEI, per germline. The CDR3 is 15 amino acids.

The chain links TRBV6-6 to TRBJ2-1; 7 nucleotides agree with TRBD1. The CDR3 totals 14 residues. Germline CDR1 is MNHNY and CDR2 is SVGAGI (reference sequence). V dropped 5 bases and J dropped 6; count of bases not matched to a gene: 7. The CDR3 protein is CASSPRDSFNEQFF. The CDR3 region has the DNA TGTGCCAGCAGTCCAAGGGACAGCTTCAATGAGCAGTTCTTC.

V is TRBV5-1 and J is TRBJ2-7, with no clear D. Germline values: CDR1 SGHRS, CDR2 YFSETQ. The CDR3 spans 14 residues. Trimming stripped 0 bases from V and 3 bases from J, with 10 bases between. In DNA, the CDR3 is TGCGCCAGCAGCTTGGATGTTCTACTCTACGAGCAGTACTTC. It encodes CASSLDVLLYEQYF.

The V gene is TRBV7-3, the J gene TRBJ1-2; no reliable D call. The CDR3 runs 13 residues. Germline V gene data show CDR1 as SGHTA and CDR2 as FQGTGA. Trimming shortened V by 2 bases and J by 8 bases, and 12 bases separated the two germline ends. The CDR3 sequence: CASSLGPSGGYTF. The CDR3 DNA is TGTGCCAGCAGCTTAGGGCCTTCCGGGGGCTACACCTTC.

V is TRBV5-1 and J is TRBJ2-3; 11 positions agree with TRBD1. The V segment lost 4 bases and the J segment 2 bases; nucleotides outside the gene matches: 9. The CDR3 covers 17 residues. Per the germline V gene, CDR1 is SGHRS and CDR2 is YFSETQ. The CDR3 protein is CASSRTGTGGFTDTQYF. CDR3 DNA sequence: TGCGCCAGCAGCCGGACTGGGACAGGGGGATTCACAGATACGCAGTATTTT.

The chain couples TRBV10-2 to TRBJ1-2, with D possibly being TRBD1 (5 bases). This CDR3 spans 14 amino acids. Germline CDR1 is WSHSY and CDR2 is SAAADI. Trimming cost V 3 bases and J 4 bases, with 12 bases left between them. The CDR3 loop reads CASSEQDLTYGYTF. The CDR3 DNA sequence: TGCGCCAGCAGTGAACAGGATCTTACCTATGGCTACACCTTC.

This clone came up once. The same CDR3 is also encoded by other DNA sequences in this sample. Written as DNA, the CDR3 is TGTGCCAGCAGTTTGGGGCTAGCGGGCTACAATGAGCAGTTCTTC. It is translated as CASSLGLAGYNEQFF. V usage is TRBV28 and J usage is TRBJ2-1; 8 bases line up with TRBD2. Germline CDR1 MDHEN, CDR2 SYDVKM. The junction had 4 bases not matched to a gene; V was cut back by 3 bases and J by 3 bases. This CDR3 region has 15 residues.